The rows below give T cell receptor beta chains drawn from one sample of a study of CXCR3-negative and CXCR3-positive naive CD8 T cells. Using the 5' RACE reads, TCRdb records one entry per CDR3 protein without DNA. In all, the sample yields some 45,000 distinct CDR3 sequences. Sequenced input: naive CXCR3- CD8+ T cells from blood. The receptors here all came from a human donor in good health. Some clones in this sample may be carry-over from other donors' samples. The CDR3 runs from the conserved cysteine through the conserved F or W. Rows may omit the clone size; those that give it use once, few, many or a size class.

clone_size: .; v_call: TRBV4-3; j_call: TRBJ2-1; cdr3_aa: CASSQARFNNEQFF
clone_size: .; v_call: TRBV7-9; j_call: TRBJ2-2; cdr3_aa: CASSDQGLNTGELFF
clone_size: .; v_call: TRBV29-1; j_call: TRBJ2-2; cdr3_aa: CSVRGTRFGTGELFF
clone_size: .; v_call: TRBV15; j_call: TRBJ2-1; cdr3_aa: CATSRESGVGEQFF
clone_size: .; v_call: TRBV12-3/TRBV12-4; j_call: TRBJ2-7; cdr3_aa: CASSPALAGGEQYF
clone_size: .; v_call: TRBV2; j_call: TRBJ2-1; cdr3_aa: CASSEVVGGYNEQFF
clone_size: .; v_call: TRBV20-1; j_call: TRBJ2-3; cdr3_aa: CSARASWDLSLAGDTQYF
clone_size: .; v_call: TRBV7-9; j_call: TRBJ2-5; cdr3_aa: CASSSLDSGETKYF
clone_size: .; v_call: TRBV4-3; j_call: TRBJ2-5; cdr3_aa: CASSQEAGVETQYF
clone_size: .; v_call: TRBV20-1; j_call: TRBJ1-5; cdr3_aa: CSASPSPGSAQPQHF
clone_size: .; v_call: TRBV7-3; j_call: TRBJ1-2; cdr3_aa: CASSLQQVDGYTF
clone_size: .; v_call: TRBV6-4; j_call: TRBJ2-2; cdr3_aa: CASSPRAGATGELFF
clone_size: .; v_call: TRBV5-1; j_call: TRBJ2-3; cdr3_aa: CASSTRWGAKDTQYF
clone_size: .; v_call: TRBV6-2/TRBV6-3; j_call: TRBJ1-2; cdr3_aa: CASSWPGHYGYTF
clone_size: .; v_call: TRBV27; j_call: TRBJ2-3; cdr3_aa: CASSLTQPSTDTQYF
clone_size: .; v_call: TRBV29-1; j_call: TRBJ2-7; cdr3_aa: CSVIDRGLIEQYF
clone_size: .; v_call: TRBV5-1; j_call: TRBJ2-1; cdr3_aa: CASSASSSREQFF
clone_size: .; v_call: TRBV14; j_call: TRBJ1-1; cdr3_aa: CASSQDQNTEAFF
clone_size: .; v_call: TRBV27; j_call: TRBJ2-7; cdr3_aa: CASSLAGTYEQYF
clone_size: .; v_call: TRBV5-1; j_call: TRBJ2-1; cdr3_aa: CASSQVAGPSSYNEQFF
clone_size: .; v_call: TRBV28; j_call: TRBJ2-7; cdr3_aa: CASSLGGRSSYEQYF
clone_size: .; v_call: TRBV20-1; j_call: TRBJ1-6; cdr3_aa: CSARGGVVPLHF
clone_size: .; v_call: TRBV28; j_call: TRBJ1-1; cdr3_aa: CASSLVGRGDEAFF
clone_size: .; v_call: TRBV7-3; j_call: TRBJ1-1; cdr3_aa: CASSDPAGTEAFF
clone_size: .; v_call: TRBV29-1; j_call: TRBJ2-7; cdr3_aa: CSVEGLAGVNEQYF
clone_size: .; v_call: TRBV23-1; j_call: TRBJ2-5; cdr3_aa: CASTQLRAVEETQYF
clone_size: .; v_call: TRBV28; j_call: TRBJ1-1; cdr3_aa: CASSLLNPGLTEAFF
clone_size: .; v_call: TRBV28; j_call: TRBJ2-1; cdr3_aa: CASRQTSGLYNEQFF
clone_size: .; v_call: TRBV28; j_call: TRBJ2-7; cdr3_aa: CASRAGTSGGAGEQYF
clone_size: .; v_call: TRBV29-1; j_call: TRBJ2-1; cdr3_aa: CSVPGGNEQFF
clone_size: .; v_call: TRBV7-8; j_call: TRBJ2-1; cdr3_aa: CASRYSGDRDYNEQFF
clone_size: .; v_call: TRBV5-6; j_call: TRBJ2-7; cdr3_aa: CASSRWTGGVSEQYF
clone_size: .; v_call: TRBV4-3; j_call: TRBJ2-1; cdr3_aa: CASSHDALGGYNEQFF
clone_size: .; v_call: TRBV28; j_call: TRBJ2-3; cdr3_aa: CASSFYASSADTQYF
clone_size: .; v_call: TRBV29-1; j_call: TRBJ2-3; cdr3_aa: CSAPGLPSTDTQYF
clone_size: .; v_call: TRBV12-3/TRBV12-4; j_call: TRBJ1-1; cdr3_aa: CASTSLGLLEAFF
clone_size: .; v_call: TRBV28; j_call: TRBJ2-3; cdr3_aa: CASALAGGDTQYF
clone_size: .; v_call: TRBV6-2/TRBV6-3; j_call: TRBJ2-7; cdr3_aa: CASSTRTIPREQYF
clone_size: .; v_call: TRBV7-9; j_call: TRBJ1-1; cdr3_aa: CASSRDRVGNTEAFF
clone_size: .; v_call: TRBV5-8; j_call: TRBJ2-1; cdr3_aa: CASSPGWNEQFF
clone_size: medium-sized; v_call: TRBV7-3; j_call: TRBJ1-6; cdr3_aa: CASSLIPTGSPLHF
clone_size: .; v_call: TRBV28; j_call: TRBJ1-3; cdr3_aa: CASSAGLGGNTIYF
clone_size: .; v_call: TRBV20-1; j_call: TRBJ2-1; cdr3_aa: CSASRGDENNEQFF
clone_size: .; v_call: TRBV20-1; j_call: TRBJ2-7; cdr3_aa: CSAKLRDRGYEQYF
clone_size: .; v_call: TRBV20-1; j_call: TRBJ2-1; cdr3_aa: CSARDWLAGGYNEQFF
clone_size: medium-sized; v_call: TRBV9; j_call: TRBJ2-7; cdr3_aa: CASSEGLAFNEQYF